These T cell receptor beta chains were read from a single sample in a study of blood T cell repertoires in COVID-19. Sequencing was performed with immunoSEQ multiplex PCR; in TCRdb, only in-frame clones are kept and a portion is missing. Here the sample spans about 170,000 clones, 85% being singletons. Sequencing was performed on peripheral blood. The receptor set was obtained from a woman older than 75 with COVID-19, enrolled during active disease. Each CDR3 is given with its conserved first and last residue. The D gene is left open where the match is weak. Clone size is not always given. Where it is, it says once, few, many or a class for expanded clones.

V gene	clone size	J gene	D gene	CDR3 DNA	CDR3 protein
TRBV5-1	NA	TRBJ1-2	NA	TGCGCCAGCAGCGACGGAGGGCGGACAAACTATGGCTACACCTTC	CASSDGGRTNYGYTF
TRBV5-1	NA	TRBJ2-1	TRBD2	TGCGCCAGCAGCCCCACCGGGACTAGCGGGGGTTACAATGAGCAGTTCTTC	CASSPTGTSGGYNEQFF
TRBV7-3	NA	TRBJ2-1	TRBD1	TGTGCCAGCAGCCCCGGGACAGGGGACAATGAGCAGTTCTTC	CASSPGTGDNEQFF
TRBV12-5	few	TRBJ1-2	NA	TGTGCTAGTGGTTTGTACTCAGGGCAGGGTGGCTACACCTTC	CASGLYSGQGGYTF
TRBV28	NA	TRBJ2-7	TRBD2	TGTGCCAGCAGTTTAGGGTCTGGGCTAGGGACTAGCGGGTCCTACGAGCAGTACTTC	CASSLGSGLGTSGSYEQYF
TRBV5-1	NA	TRBJ1-4	NA	TGCGCCAGCAGCTTACAGGGATCAACTAATGAAAAACTGTTTTTT	CASSLQGSTNEKLFF
TRBV5-1	NA	TRBJ2-1	TRBD2	TGCGCCAGCAGTCTGGTCCCTAGCGGGGGTTCAAGCTCCTACAATGAGCAGTTCTTC	CASSLVPSGGSSSYNEQFF
TRBV20-1	NA	TRBJ2-1	NA	TGCAGTGCTAGTAAAGGGGTTCCCTACAATGAGCAGTTCTTC	CSASKGVPYNEQFF
TRBV6-5	NA	TRBJ1-5	NA	TGTGCCAGCAGGCGCGGAGGCAATCAGCCCCAGCATTTT	CASRRGGNQPQHF
TRBV14	NA	TRBJ1-1	NA	TGTGCCAGCAGCCAGAGGGGGTACACTGAAGCTTTCTTT	CASSQRGYTEAFF
TRBV2	NA	TRBJ1-1	NA	TGTGCCAGCGGATCTCGGGGGGTAGGCACTGAAGCTTTCTTT	CASGSRGVGTEAFF
TRBV9	NA	TRBJ1-4	NA	TGTGCCAGCAGTCGTGGGGGCTGGGGTGAAAAACTGTTTTTT	CASSRGGWGEKLFF
TRBV19	NA	TRBJ2-4	TRBD1	TGTGCCAGTAGGGGCTCCCGGGACAGGGATGACATTCAGTACTTC	CASRGSRDRDDIQYF
TRBV12-5	NA	TRBJ1-1	TRBD1	TGTGCTAGTGGCATTTATGACAGGGGGAACACTGAAGCTTTCTTT	CASGIYDRGNTEAFF
TRBV9	once	TRBJ1-2	TRBD1	TGTGCCAGCAGCGTAGGGACAGGGGAGTACGGCTACACCTTC	CASSVGTGEYGYTF
TRBV5-4	NA	TRBJ1-3	TRBD1	TGTGCCAGCAGCTCTCCGGGACAGGGAAACACCATATATTTT	CASSSPGQGNTIYF
TRBV5-1	NA	TRBJ2-1	TRBD2	TGCGCCAGCAGCAGACTAGCGGGAGGGACAGAGAATGAGCAGTTCTTC	CASSRLAGGTENEQFF
TRBV10-3	NA	TRBJ1-5	TRBD1	TGTGCCATCAGTGAGTCCAAGGGACAGGGAGAGCCCCAGCATTTT	CAISESKGQGEPQHF
TRBV14	NA	TRBJ2-5	NA	TGTGCCAGCAGCCCAGACCGGGGGACCCAGTACTTC	CASSPDRGTQYF
TRBV6-6	NA	TRBJ1-2	NA	TGTGCCAGCAGTGACAGAAACCCCTATGGCTACACCTTC	CASSDRNPYGYTF
TRBV5-4	NA	TRBJ1-2	NA	TGTGCCAGCAGCCCCTGGGGGATGGGAGGGTCAAGCGGCGGCTACACCTTC	CASSPWGMGGSSGGYTF
TRBV25-1	NA	TRBJ1-3	NA	TGTGCCAGCGGGAGGAGTACAGGTCTCTCTGGAAACACCATATATTTT	CASGRSTGLSGNTIYF
TRBV10-1	NA	TRBJ2-7	NA	TGCGCCAGCAGTGAGGGCGGCTACGAGCAGTACTTC	CASSEGGYEQYF
TRBV7-9	NA	TRBJ1-1	TRBD1	TGTGCCAGCAGCTTATTGACAGGGAAGAACACTGAAGCTTTCTTT	CASSLLTGKNTEAFF
TRBV5-1	NA	TRBJ1-5	NA	TGCGCCAGCAGCTTGGTCGGGAACAATCAGCCCCAGCATTTT	CASSLVGNNQPQHF
TRBV11-2	NA	TRBJ2-1	NA	TGTGCCAGCAGCTCCACACGTCTGACTAGCTCCTACAATGAGCAGTTCTTC	CASSSTRLTSSYNEQFF
TRBV5-1	few	TRBJ2-7	NA	TGCGCCAGCAGCCCGCAAGAGGTCCGCTACGAGCAGTACTTC	CASSPQEVRYEQYF
TRBV11-2	NA	TRBJ1-1	NA	TGTGCCAGCAGCTTTGCACTGATGAACACTGAAGCTTTCTTT	CASSFALMNTEAFF
TRBV24-1	NA	TRBJ1-4	NA	TGTGCCACCAGTGCTTGGACAGCCCATGCAACTAATGAAAAACTGTTTTTT	CATSAWTAHATNEKLFF
TRBV3-1/TRBV3-2	NA	TRBJ1-1	NA	TGTGCCAGCAGCCAAACACGTTCGGGTAACACTGAAGCTTTCTTT	CASSQTRSGNTEAFF
TRBV15	NA	TRBJ2-1	NA	TGTGCCACCAGCAGAGATTCTGCCAGCGGTACCTACAATGAGCAGTTCTTC	CATSRDSASGTYNEQFF
TRBV6-1	NA	TRBJ1-2	NA	TGTGCCAGCAGTGATTCCGGGACAATCTATGGCTACACCTTC	CASSDSGTIYGYTF
TRBV6-5	NA	TRBJ2-3	NA	TGTGCCAGCAGTTCCCCCCGGGGAGGCACAGATACGCAGTATTTT	CASSSPRGGTDTQYF
TRBV6-5	NA	TRBJ1-2	NA	TGTGCCAGCAGTCCCGCGGGCCCTAACTATGGCTACACCTTC	CASSPAGPNYGYTF